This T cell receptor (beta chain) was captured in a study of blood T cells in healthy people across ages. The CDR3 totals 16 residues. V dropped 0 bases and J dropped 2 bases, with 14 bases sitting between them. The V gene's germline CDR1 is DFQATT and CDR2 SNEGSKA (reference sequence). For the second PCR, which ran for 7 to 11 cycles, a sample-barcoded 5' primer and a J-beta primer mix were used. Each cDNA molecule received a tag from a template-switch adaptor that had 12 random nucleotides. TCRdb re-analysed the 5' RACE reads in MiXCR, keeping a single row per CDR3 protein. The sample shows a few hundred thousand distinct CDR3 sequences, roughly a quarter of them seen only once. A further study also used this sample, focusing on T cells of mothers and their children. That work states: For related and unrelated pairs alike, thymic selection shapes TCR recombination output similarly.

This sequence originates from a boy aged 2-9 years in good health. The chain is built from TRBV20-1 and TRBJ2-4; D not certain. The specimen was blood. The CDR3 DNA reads TGCAGTGCTAGAGAACGACTGACAACGACCAAAAACATTCAGTACTTC. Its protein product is CSARERLTTTKNIQYF.